One sample yielded the 22 T cell receptor beta chains listed below, sequenced in a study of blood T cell repertoires in COVID-19. The table came from immunoSEQ multiplex PCR; TCRdb's copy has only in-frame clones and leaves some out. The table includes roughly 100,000 clones, 60% to 85% detected once. The sequencing sample was made of peripheral blood. The receptors come from a man at least 80 years old with COVID-19, enrolled during active disease.

The J gene is TRBJ1-6, the V gene TRBV10-1; possibly TRBD1 for D (5 bases). Germline CDR1 is WNHNN and CDR2 is SYGVQD (reference sequence). This CDR3 is 16 amino acids long. V lost 0 bases and J 9 bases, leaving 15 bases between the germline ends. The CDR3 loop reads CASSESAGNLSSPLHF. The CDR3 region has the DNA TGCGCCAGCAGTGAGTCGGCAGGGAATCTTTCTTCACCCCTCCACTTT.

This clone was seen more than once but under ten times. In nucleotides, the CDR3 is TGTGCCAGCAGTTACTCCGGGACAGGGCTCAATTCACCCCTCCACTTT. This sequence encodes CASSYSGTGLNSPLHF. The chain joins TRBV6-5 to TRBJ1-6; 9 bases fit TRBD1. The trim removed 0 bases at V and 7 bases at J, leaving 4 bases unmatched. This CDR3 has 16 residues. Germline CDR1 and CDR2: MNHEY and SVGAGI.

The V and J genes are TRBV7-3 and TRBJ1-2; possibly TRBD1 for D (6 bases). Germline CDR1 is SGHTA and CDR2 is FQGTGA. The CDR3 covers 15 residues. Trimming removed 3 bases at V and 1 base at J, with 12 bases between. The CDR3 region has the DNA TGTGCCAGCAGCTTGCACGGGACAAGTAACTATGGCTACACCTTC. Translating it yields CASSLHGTSNYGYTF.

The chain links TRBV19 to TRBJ2-1; 7 bases map to TRBD1. Trimming took 0 bases from V and 7 from J; bases not matched to a gene: 18. The CDR3 runs 19 residues. Germline V gene data show CDR1 as LNHDA and CDR2 as SQIVND (reference sequence). The CDR3 loop reads CASSIEIVSGTVELNEQFF. CDR3 bases: TGTGCCAGTAGTATAGAAATAGTTTCCGGGACAGTGGAGTTAAATGAGCAGTTCTTC. The variable domain in full, with the rest retrieved from reference TRBV19 and TRBJ2-1, is DGGITQSPKYLFRKEGQNVTLSCEQNLNHDAMYWYRQDPGQGLRLIYYSQIVNDFQKGDIAEGYSVSREKKESFPLTVTSAQKNPTAFYLCASSIEIVSGTVELNEQFFGPGTRLTVL.

This clone came up a few times. This chain connects TRBV2 to TRBJ2-7, with 7 bases fitting TRBD1. Germline V gene lookup returns CDR1 SNHLY and CDR2 FYNNEI. The CDR3 runs 15 residues. V trimming: 4 bases; J trimming: 2 bases; junction bases outside the gene matches: 8. The chain's CDR3 is CASSVWDSSAYEQYF. Written as DNA, the CDR3 is TGTGCCAGCAGTGTATGGGACAGTTCTGCCTACGAGCAGTACTTC.

DNA of the CDR3: TGTGCCAGCAGCCCAGGGGGTTTGGAAAGAAATGAAAAACTGTTTTTT. It translates to CASSPGGLERNEKLFF. V is TRBV9 and J is TRBJ1-4; 7 bases fit TRBD1. This CDR3 region has 16 residues. Germline V gives CDR1 SGDLS, CDR2 YYNGEE. Germline trimming cut 4 bases from V and 5 bases from J; bases unmatched to any gene: 11.

CDR3 DNA: TGCAGCGTTTCACAGGGAGCAACTAATGAAAAACTGTTTTTT. This sequence encodes CSVSQGATNEKLFF. The rearrangement joins TRBV29-1 to TRBJ1-4, with a weak D call TRBD1 (6 bases). The germline V gene has CDR1 SQVTM and CDR2 ANQGSEA. Trimming shortened V by 5 bases and J by 0 bases, and 10 bases separated the two germline ends. The CDR3 is made up of 14 amino acids. Full variable domain (missing parts from reference TRBV29-1 and TRBJ1-4): SAVISQKPSRDICQRGTSLTIQCQVDSQVTMMFWYRQQPGQSLTLIATANQGSEATYESGFVIDKFPISRPNLTFSTLTVSNMSPEDSSIYLCSVSQGATNEKLFFGSGTQLSVL.

The genes are TRBV6-5 and TRBJ1-5; D perhaps matches TRBD1 (5 bases). The length of the CDR3 is 15 residues. Per germline, CDR1 MNHEY and CDR2 SVGAGI. The V gene lost 5 bases and the J gene lost 3 bases, with 14 bases spanning the gap. The CDR3 region is CASSRGVTYNQPQHF. Written as DNA, the CDR3 is TGTGCCAGCAGTCGGGGGGTAACCTACAATCAGCCCCAGCATTTT.

This clone has a single count. The chain combines TRBV5-1 with TRBJ1-6; the match to TRBD1 covers 11 bases. Germline assignment: CDR1 SGHRS and CDR2 YFSETQ. The CDR3 has 14 residues. J was trimmed by 9 bases and V by 3 bases; bases with no gene match: 2. CDR3 nucleotides: TGCGCCAGCAGCTACGGACAGGGGGCTTCACCCCTCCACTTT. Translation gives CASSYGQGASPLHF.

The V gene is TRBV5-1, the J gene TRBJ2-6, with TRBD1 matching over 9 bases. V was clipped by 6 bases and J by 0 bases; unmatched bases: 7. The CDR3 loop spans 17 amino acids. The germline CDR1 and CDR2 sequences are SGHRS and YFSETQ. CDR3: CASTSGTGNSGANVLTF. Here the CDR3 DNA reads TGCGCCAGCACCTCCGGGACAGGGAACTCTGGGGCCAACGTCCTGACTTTC.

The chain employs TRBV9 and TRBJ2-1, with 9 bases identical to TRBD2. This CDR3 comprises 15 residues. Germline V gene sequence: CDR1 SGDLS, CDR2 YYNGEE. Trimming took 3 bases from V and 5 from J; bases not matched to a gene: 6. The CDR3 spells CASSAGLAANNEQFF. The CDR3 DNA is TGTGCCAGCAGCGCGGGACTAGCAGCTAACAATGAGCAGTTCTTC.

This chain uses TRBV5-4 with TRBJ1-2, with D possibly TRBD1 on 5 matching bases. This CDR3 region has 15 residues. Trimming took 0 bases from V and 7 from J, leaving 16 bases between them. Per the germline V gene, CDR1 is SGHNT and CDR2 is YYREEE (reference sequence). The CDR3 DNA reads TGTGCCAGCAGCTTGGACCGGATGGGGCGGGGTGGCTACACCTTC. Protein product: CASSLDRMGRGGYTF.

The rearrangement uses TRBV11-3 and TRBJ2-1; 7 bases are shared with TRBD2. The CDR3 length is 18 residues. Germline V gene sequence: CDR1 SGHNT, CDR2 YENEEA. After removal of 0 bases from V and 4 bases from J, the junction contained 12 bases not matched to a gene. CDR3 nucleotides: TGTGCCAGCAGCTTAGATGGGCCTAGCGGAGGAGGGTACAATGAGCAGTTCTTC. This sequence encodes CASSLDGPSGGGYNEQFF. The whole variable domain, remainder taken from reference TRBV11-3 and TRBJ2-1, is EAGVVQSPRYKIIEKKQPVAFWCNPISGHNTLYWYLQNLGQGPELLIRYENEEAVDDSQLPKDRFSAERLKGVDSTLKIQPAELGDSAVYLCASSLDGPSGGGYNEQFFGPGTRLTVL.

The chain joins TRBV6-5 to TRBJ2-7; maybe TRBD1 (5 bases). V was trimmed by 7 bases and J by 0 bases, leaving 10 bases between them. This CDR3 comprises 13 residues. Germline V gene data show CDR1 as MNHEY and CDR2 as SVGAGI. CDR3 sequence: CASTVQGSYEQYF. For the CDR3, the DNA is TGTGCCAGCACGGTGCAGGGCTCCTACGAGCAGTACTTC.

The rearrangement uses TRBV19 and TRBJ1-2; 9 nucleotides agree with TRBD1. V gave up 0 bases and J gave up 2 bases; unmatched junction bases: 4. The CDR3 contains 16 residues. Germline CDR1 reads LNHDA; CDR2 reads SQIVND (reference sequence). CDR3 nucleotides: TGTGCCAGTAGTATAGATAATGACAGGGGGAACTATGGCTACACCTTC. Its protein is CASSIDNDRGNYGYTF.

The chain uses TRBV5-1 and TRBJ1-2; maybe TRBD1 (6 bases). This CDR3 comprises 12 residues. Deletions cut 4 bases from V and 7 bases from J, with 11 bases between. Germline V CDR1 and CDR2: SGHRS, YFSETQ. CDR3 in amino acids: CASSVDSRGYTF. CDR3 bases: TGCGCCAGCAGCGTGGACAGTCGTGGCTACACCTTC.

This chain joins TRBV2 and TRBJ1-2, with TRBD1 matching 10 bases. This CDR3 region has 12 residues. With V trimmed by 4 bases and J by 7 bases, 0 bases remained unmatched. The germline V gene has CDR1 SNHLY and CDR2 FYNNEI. CDR3 DNA sequence: TGTGCCAGCAGTGGGACAGGGGGTGGCTACACCTTC. It encodes CASSGTGGGYTF.

J is TRBJ2-5 and V is TRBV5-1; possibly TRBD2 for D (6 bases). This CDR3 spans 15 amino acids. Between the trimmed V and J ends, which lost 3 bases and 1 base, there was a span of 13 bases. Germline values: CDR1 SGHRS, CDR2 YFSETQ. CDR3 protein: CASSWGDVPQETQYF. The DNA of the CDR3 is TGCGCCAGCAGCTGGGGGGACGTACCCCAAGAGACCCAGTACTTC.

The chain is built from TRBV9 and TRBJ2-1, with 16 bases identical to TRBD2. Germline CDR1 is SGDLS and CDR2 is YYNGEE. This CDR3 comprises 14 residues. V dropped 4 bases and J dropped 12; count of bases not matched to a gene: 4. CDR3 in DNA: TGTGCCAGCAGCCCCGGGACTAGCGGGAGGGCGCAGTTCTTC. It yields the protein CASSPGTSGRAQFF.

The CDR3 loop reads CASSSLAGAYEQYF. The DNA for the CDR3 is TGTGCCAGCAGTTCTCTAGCGGGAGCCTACGAGCAGTACTTC. The chain carries TRBV6-6 and TRBJ2-7, with 10 bases identical to TRBD2. Germline V lookup: CDR1 MNHNY, CDR2 SVGAGI (reference sequence). V shed 4 bases and J 2 bases; nucleotides not matched to a gene: 2. This CDR3 is built from 14 residues.

The V and J genes are TRBV6-5 and TRBJ1-6; TRBD1 aligns across 10 bases. The V gene end was trimmed by 0 bases and the J gene end by 10 bases; junction bases not matched to a gene: 6. This CDR3 has 16 amino acids. Germline CDR1 MNHEY, CDR2 SVGAGI. For the CDR3, the DNA is TGTGCCAGCAGTTACTCCGGGACAGGGGTTGCCTCACCCCTCCACTTT. This sequence encodes CASSYSGTGVASPLHF.

This chain uses TRBV12-3 or TRBV12-4 with TRBJ1-1, with TRBD1 matching 8 bases. The CDR3 is 13 residues long. With V trimmed by 7 bases and J by 6 bases, 7 bases remained unmatched. CDR3 amino acids: CASTLRQGSEAFF. The CDR3 nucleotides are TGTGCCAGCACCCTTAGACAGGGGTCTGAAGCTTTCTTT.